This T cell receptor beta chain was recorded in a study of radiation and T cells in renal cell carcinoma. Study results and caveats: Pretreatment tumor biopsies were lacking, so baseline clonotypes are unknown.

Trimming took off 5 bases at V and 11 bases at J, with 13 bases between the two ends. The CDR3 loop spans 10 amino acids. CDR1 is DFQATT, CDR2 SNEGSKA, per germline (reference sequence). Regarding this clone: No antigen is known for it.

Libraries were prepared by immunoSEQ multiplex PCR; TCRdb keeps only in-frame clonotypes and omits some of them. The table lists about 140,000 clones, roughly 80% of them singletons. Documented time point: baseline pretreatment blood. The treatment was: 15 Gy SBRT to primary tumor, nephrectomy 4 weeks later. After SBRT, blood was collected at 2 and 4 weeks, plus baseline. The clonotype was recovered from a woman in her forties or fifties with renal cell carcinoma. This material consisted of blood, taken from a patient whose treatment included radiotherapy and nephrectomy. The V and J genes are TRBV20-1 and TRBJ2-7; the D gene could be TRBD1 or TRBD2 (7 bases each). Here the CDR3 reads CSAQSGGEYF. The CDR3 nucleotides are TGCAGTGCTCAGTCAGGGGGGGAGTACTTC.